This TCR beta chain was identified during a study of identical twins. This clonotype was seen repeatedly, ten times or more. Antigen: not known. This CDR3 contains 14 residues. V dropped 5 bases and J dropped 7; count of bases not matched to a gene: 8. Germline values: CDR1 SGHAT, CDR2 FQNNGV. TCRdb redid the calling of the 5' RACE reads with MiXCR, one entry per CDR3 protein. Found here are around 100,000 distinct CDR3 sequences, 5.9% of them singletons; the top ten hold approximately 12%. Points from the study as a whole: Models underestimated out-of-frame TCR alpha sharing in monozygotic twins. Conclusions rested on cross-sectional statistics rather than following the same donors.

The J gene is TRBJ2-1, the V gene TRBV11-2, with TRBD2 matching over 7 bases. This clonotype was sampled from a woman aged 45-60 years in good health. Material: memory T cells sorted from blood. The CDR3 bases are TGTGCCAGCAGCCCCATTGGGGGACTAAATGAGCAGTTCTTC. This codes for CASSPIGGLNEQFF.